This T cell receptor beta chain originates from a study of T cells in Graves' hyperthyroidism and ophthalmopathy. Findings and limits, study-wide: Separation of ophthalmopathy from stable hyperthyroidism was achieved by a 13 V-J model.

Amplification of TCR beta CDR3 regions used RNA as the template. Initially, a first-round RT-PCR of the TCR CDR3 employed the HTBI primer set. TCRdb recomputed calls from the multiplex PCR reads with MiXCR, one row per CDR3 protein. Among roughly 710,000 distinct CDR3 sequences listed, about 35% were seen once. In its sample, this clonotype was seen many times. Its antigen is unidentified. Among the patients, aged 18 to 65, hyperthyroidism was newly diagnosed and had lasted under 2 months. Patients with uncontrolled infections, other autoimmune diseases, pregnancy or lactation were excluded. The diagnoses drew upon clinical symptoms, serum thyroxine and TRAb, thyroid ultrasound and orbital computed tomography. The CDR3 loop spans 11 amino acids. The V end lost 6 bases, the J end lost 4 bases, and 6 bases lay between the germline ends. Germline assignment: CDR1 SNHLY and CDR2 FYNNEI.

Source material: blood. The chain recombines TRBV2 with TRBJ1-2; no reliable D call. The TCR sequence derives from a woman in her forties with Graves' hyperthyroidism. CDR3 protein: CASRMGYGYTF. CDR3 DNA sequence: TGTGCCAGCAGGATGGGCTATGGCTACACCTTC.